A single sample gave rise to the 21 T cell receptor beta chains below, sequenced in a study of blood T cell repertoires in COVID-19. Method: immunoSEQ multiplex PCR; TCRdb's copy keeps in-frame clones and lacks some. The table records 350,000 to 450,000 clones, about 85% of them present only once. Source material: peripheral blood. These receptors were taken from a woman aged 18-30 years with acute or convalescent COVID-19.

This rearrangement joins TRBV15 to TRBJ2-7; 7 positions match TRBD2. Trimming cost V 1 base and J 2 bases; bases outside gene matches: 5. The CDR3 has 15 residues. Germline CDR1 is LNHNV and CDR2 is YYDKDF (reference sequence). Here the CDR3 reads CATSRGLAGTYEQYF. CDR3 sequence (DNA): TGTGCCACCAGCAGAGGCTTAGCGGGTACCTACGAGCAGTACTTC.

The chain recombines TRBV25-1 with TRBJ1-2, with D possibly matching TRBD1 (5 bases). V was pared by 1 base and J by 0 bases, with 18 bases between. The CDR3 spans 18 residues. In germline, CDR1 is MGHDK, CDR2 SYGVNS. This CDR3 reads CASSEWGEGLTTNYGYTF. Here the CDR3 DNA reads TGTGCCAGCAGTGAATGGGGGGAGGGACTCACGACTAACTATGGCTACACCTTC.

Only a few counts were recorded for this clone. Written as DNA, the CDR3 is TGCGCCAGCAGCCAGCGATTCGGACTAGCGGAACTCTCCTACAATGAGCAGTTCTTC. It codes for CASSQRFGLAELSYNEQFF. The chain combines TRBV5-1 with TRBJ2-1, with 10 bases lining up with TRBD2. In germline, CDR1 is SGHRS, CDR2 YFSETQ. This CDR3 has 19 residues. The trim removed 4 bases at V and 0 bases at J, leaving 13 bases unmatched.

This clone was detected only once. This sequence joins TRBV2 and TRBJ1-2; D possibly corresponds to TRBD1 (6 bases). CDR1 SNHLY and CDR2 FYNNEI come from the germline V gene. This CDR3 has 15 residues. V dropped 1 base and J dropped 4 bases, with 13 bases sitting between them. CDR3 residues: CASSEEDSATYGYTF. The CDR3 nucleotides read TGTGCCAGCAGTGAAGAGGACAGCGCCACCTATGGCTACACCTTC.

The V call is TRBV14, the J call TRBJ1-6; 8 bases match TRBD1. CDR3 length equals 16 residues. Per germline, CDR1 SGHDN and CDR2 FVKESK. V shed 4 bases and J 6 bases; nucleotides not matched to a gene: 8. CDR3 protein: CASSPTGQGLNSPLHF. The CDR3 DNA sequence: TGTGCCAGCAGCCCCACCGGACAGGGCCTTAATTCACCCCTCCACTTT.

The chain uses TRBV5-1 and TRBJ2-1; D not certain. There are 14 residues in the CDR3. Trimming shortened V by 1 base and J by 5 bases, and 10 bases separated the two germline ends. CDR1 SGHRS and CDR2 YFSETQ come from the germline V gene. The DNA for the CDR3 is TGCGCCAGCAGCTTGATCAGCGCCGACAATGAGCAGTTCTTC. Its translation: CASSLISADNEQFF.

CDR3 in amino acids: CASRLRGPGNNSPLHF. CDR3 in DNA: TGTGCCAGCAGGCTTAGGGGGCCGGGAAATAATTCACCCCTCCACTTT. The chain is built from TRBV27 and TRBJ1-6, with 7 bases identical to TRBD1. J gave up 5 bases and V 6 bases, and 10 bases lay outside the gene matches. CDR3 length: 16 residues. Germline CDR1 MNHEY, CDR2 SMNVEV (reference sequence).

The rearrangement joins TRBV5-6 to TRBJ1-1; D may be TRBD1 (5 bases). V gave up 3 bases and J gave up 7 bases, with 10 bases separating them. Germline CDR1 reads SGHDT; CDR2 reads YYEEEE. This CDR3 contains 12 residues. The CDR3 loop is CASSWGPSEAFF. The CDR3 region has the DNA TGTGCCAGCAGCTGGGGCCCGAGTGAAGCTTTCTTT. Full variable domain (remainder filled in from reference TRBV5-6 and TRBJ1-1): DAGVTQSPTHLIKTRGQQVTLRCSPKSGHDTVSWYQQALGQGPQFIFQYYEEEERQRGNFPDRFSGHQFPNYSSELNVNALLLGDSALYLCASSWGPSEAFFGQGTRLTVV.

The chain employs TRBV2 and TRBJ1-6, with TRBD1 matching over 12 bases. CDR1 is SNHLY, CDR2 FYNNEI, per germline. Trimming took 8 bases from V and 9 from J; bases not matched to a gene: 2. The CDR3 spans 13 residues. The DNA for the CDR3 is TGTGCCAGCGGGACAGGGGGCCTTTCACCCCTCCACTTT. It encodes CASGTGGLSPLHF.

J is TRBJ1-4 and V is TRBV5-1, with TRBD1 as a possible D gene (5 bases). V shed 3 bases and J shed 4 bases, with 19 bases lying between them. The CDR3 has 17 residues. In germline, CDR1 is SGHRS, CDR2 YFSETQ. CDR3 sequence reads: CASSSAGYGGGNEKLFF. DNA for the CDR3: TGCGCCAGCAGCTCGGCAGGGTATGGGGGAGGTAATGAAAAACTGTTTTTT.

V gene TRBV9 combines with J gene TRBJ2-5; possibly TRBD1 for D (6 bases). CDR1 SGDLS and CDR2 YYNGEE come from the germline V gene. CDR3 length equals 14 residues. Trimming shortened V by 3 bases and J by 2 bases, and 11 bases separated the two germline ends. The CDR3 is CASSDRDTQETQYF. The CDR3 nucleotides are TGTGCCAGCAGCGATCGGGACACTCAAGAGACCCAGTACTTC.

The chain joins TRBV12-3 or TRBV12-4 to TRBJ1-1; D remains unclear. The germline V and J ends were trimmed by 2 bases and 4 bases, with 2 bases remaining between them. There are 11 residues in the CDR3. The CDR3 sequence is CASSLRTEAFF. The CDR3, as DNA: TGTGCCAGCAGTTTACGCACTGAAGCTTTCTTT.

The chain carries TRBV5-6 and TRBJ1-2; TRBD1 agrees at 7 bases. The CDR3 has 13 residues. The germline V gene encodes CDR1 SGHDT and CDR2 YYEEEE. V gave up 3 bases and J gave up 8 bases; unmatched junction bases: 7. CDR3 sequence: CASSSTGREGYTF. The CDR3 DNA reads TGTGCCAGCAGCTCGACAGGGCGAGAAGGCTACACCTTC.

J is TRBJ2-3 and V is TRBV6-9; tentative D call: TRBD2 (7 bases). The CDR3 consists of 15 residues. Trimming shortened V by 8 bases and J by 2 bases, and 17 bases separated the two germline ends. In germline, CDR1 is MNHGY, CDR2 SVAAGI. The CDR3 sequence is CASDRGGGYTDTQYF. The CDR3 DNA is TGTGCCAGCGACCGAGGGGGGGGGTACACAGATACGCAGTATTTT.

The J gene is TRBJ1-1, the V gene TRBV7-8; D might be TRBD1 (5 bases). Deletions cut 1 base from V and 3 bases from J, with 12 bases between. Germline V gene data show CDR1 as SGHVS and CDR2 as FQNEAQ. CDR3 length: 15 amino acids. CDR3 protein: CASSLVAGEDTEAFF. Written as DNA, the CDR3 is TGTGCCAGCAGCTTAGTTGCGGGGGAGGACACTGAAGCTTTCTTT.

The rearrangement links TRBV29-1 to TRBJ2-3; a possible D gene is TRBD2 (6 bases). Germline V lookup: CDR1 SQVTM, CDR2 ANQGSEA. The CDR3 extends over 12 amino acids. Trimming shortened V by 6 bases and J by 5 bases, and 12 bases separated the two germline ends. In nucleotides, the CDR3 is TGCAGCGTCAGGGAGGCGAAAGATACGCAGTATTTT. Translation: CSVREAKDTQYF.

The chain has TRBV5-6 and TRBJ1-2, with 7 nucleotides matching TRBD1. The V segment lost 4 bases and the J segment 8 bases; nucleotides outside the gene matches: 14. The germline V gene has CDR1 SGHDT and CDR2 YYEEEE. The CDR3 length is 15 residues. CDR3 region: CASSIGTAPSQGYTF. In DNA form, the CDR3 reads TGTGCCAGCAGCATAGGGACAGCCCCCTCGCAGGGCTACACCTTC. Filled out from reference TRBV5-6 and TRBJ1-2, the complete variable domain reads DAGVTQSPTHLIKTRGQQVTLRCSPKSGHDTVSWYQQALGQGPQFIFQYYEEEERQRGNFPDRFSGHQFPNYSSELNVNALLLGDSALYLCASSIGTAPSQGYTFGSGTRLTVV.

This chain uses TRBV2 with TRBJ1-2, with D hard to call. CDR1 and CDR2 from the germline V gene are SNHLY and FYNNEI. The CDR3 consists of 13 residues. Between the trimmed V and J ends, which lost 3 bases and 4 bases, there was a span of 9 bases. As DNA, the CDR3 is TGTGCCAGCAGTGATCCCCCCTTCTATGGCTACACCTTC. Amino acid sequence: CASSDPPFYGYTF.

The chain links TRBV12-5 to TRBJ2-3, with 10 bases identical to TRBD2. The trim removed 6 bases at V and 0 bases at J, leaving 6 bases unmatched. This CDR3 has 16 amino acids. Germline V lookup: CDR1 LGHNT, CDR2 FRNRAP. In nucleotides, the CDR3 is TGTGCTAGTGGAACCGGACTAGCGGTTAGCACAGATACGCAGTATTTT. Translating it yields CASGTGLAVSTDTQYF. The whole variable domain, filled in from reference TRBV12-5 and TRBJ2-3, reads DARVTQTPRHKVTEMGQEVTMRCQPILGHNTVFWYRQTMMQGLELLAYFRNRAPLDDSGMPKDRFSAEMPDATLATLKIQPSEPRDSAVYFCASGTGLAVSTDTQYFGPGTRLTVL.

This clone showed up just a few times. The V and J genes are TRBV10-2 and TRBJ1-3; possible D gene TRBD1, 5 bases. The V end lost 5 bases, the J end lost 4 bases, and 15 bases lay between the germline ends. The CDR3 loop spans 15 amino acids. The V gene's germline CDR1 is WSHSY and CDR2 SAAADI. This CDR3 is CASSLGGGGGNTIYF. The CDR3 region has the DNA TGCGCCAGCAGTCTGGGCGGGGGAGGAGGAAACACCATATATTTT.

J is TRBJ2-1 and V is TRBV24-1; D is possibly TRBD2 (6 bases). The germline V gene has CDR1 KGHDR and CDR2 SFDVKD. Trimming removed 7 bases at V and 10 bases at J, with 16 bases between. The CDR3 is made up of 13 amino acids. The DNA of the CDR3 is TGTGCCACCAGGGTCCGTCCAGCGGGCGAGCAGTTCTTC. Protein sequence: CATRVRPAGEQFF.